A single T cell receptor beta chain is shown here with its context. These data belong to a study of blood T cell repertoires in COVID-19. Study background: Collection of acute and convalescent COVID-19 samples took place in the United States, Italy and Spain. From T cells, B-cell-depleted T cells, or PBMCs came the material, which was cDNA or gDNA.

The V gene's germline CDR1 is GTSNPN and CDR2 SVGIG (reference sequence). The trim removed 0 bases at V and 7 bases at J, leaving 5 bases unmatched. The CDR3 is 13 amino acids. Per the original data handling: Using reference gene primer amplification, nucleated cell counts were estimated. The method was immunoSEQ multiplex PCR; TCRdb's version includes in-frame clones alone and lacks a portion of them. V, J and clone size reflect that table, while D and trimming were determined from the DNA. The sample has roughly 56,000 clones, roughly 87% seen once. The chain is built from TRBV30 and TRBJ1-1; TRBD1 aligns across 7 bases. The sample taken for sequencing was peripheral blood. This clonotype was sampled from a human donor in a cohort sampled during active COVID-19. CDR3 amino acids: CAWSVRTGGEAFF. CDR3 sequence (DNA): TGTGCCTGGAGTGTAAGGACAGGAGGTGAAGCTTTCTTT.